This entry lists 16 T cell receptor beta chains sequenced from one sample in a study of blood T cell repertoires in COVID-19. Repertoires were generated with immunoSEQ multiplex PCR, while TCRdb's copy carries only in-frame clones and drops some. The data contain 60,000 or so clones, approximately 83% of them singletons. Sequenced material: peripheral blood. These receptors all stem from a man aged 30 to 39 with COVID-19, enrolled during active disease.

This clone was recorded a few times. The chain uses TRBV11-2 and TRBJ2-2; D ambiguous. CDR3 length: 17 residues. Germline CDR1 is SGHAT and CDR2 is FQNNGV. Trimming took off 3 bases at V and 0 bases at J, with 14 bases between the two ends. In nucleotides, the CDR3 is TGTGCCAGCAGCTTCTCATCATGGCAGGCGAACACCGGGGAGCTGTTTTTT. Its translation: CASSFSSWQANTGELFF.

The V and J genes are TRBV13 and TRBJ2-1, with D possibly being TRBD2 (5 bases). With 5 bases removed from V and 6 bases from J, the gap between germline ends came to 8 bases. This CDR3 contains 12 residues. Germline V gene sequence: CDR1 PRHDT, CDR2 FYEKMQ (reference sequence). The CDR3 DNA follows: TGTGCCAGCAGCCCGACTACCAATGAGCAGTTCTTC. Translated, it gives CASSPTTNEQFF. The variable domain in full, completed from reference TRBV13 and TRBJ2-1, reads AAGVIQSPRHLIKEKRETATLKCYPIPRHDTVYWYQQGPGQDPQFLISFYEKMQSDKGSIPDRFSAQQFSDYHSELNMSSLELGDSALYFCASSPTTNEQFFGPGTRLTVL.

The chain carries TRBV6-2 or TRBV6-3 and TRBJ2-7; tentatively, D is TRBD2 (6 bases). The length of the CDR3 is 16 residues. Germline assignment: CDR1 MNHEY and CDR2 SVGEGT. V was shortened by 2 bases and J by 4 bases, with 18 bases between the two germline ends. CDR3 nucleotides: TGTGCCAGCAGTTACAGGGACTCAAAAAGGGAGTACGAGCAGTACTTC. Amino acid sequence: CASSYRDSKREYEQYF.

Here the CDR3 reads CASAAGGKYEQYF. CDR3 nucleotide sequence: TGTGCCAGCGCGGCGGGAGGGAAGTACGAGCAGTACTTC. The chain has TRBV19 and TRBJ2-7; 9 bases are shared with TRBD2. V lost 9 bases to trimming and J lost 4 bases; unmatched junction nucleotides: 7. The CDR3 is 13 amino acids. Germline loops: CDR1 LNHDA, CDR2 SQIVND (reference sequence). Full variable domain (rest looked up from reference TRBV19 and TRBJ2-7): DGGITQSPKYLFRKEGQNVTLSCEQNLNHDAMYWYRQDPGQGLRLIYYSQIVNDFQKGDIAEGYSVSREKKESFPLTVTSAQKNPTAFYLCASAAGGKYEQYFGPGTRLTVT.

This clone showed up just once. CDR3 amino acids: CASTYTSTGNPCEFEAFF. The CDR3 nucleotides are TGTGCCAGCACCTACACCTCGACAGGGAATCCGTGTGAGTTTGAAGCTTTCTTT. The chain is built from TRBV5-7 and TRBJ1-1, with 7 nucleotides matching TRBD1. TRBV5-7 is recorded as an ORF, its role being uncertain. The ends lost 6 bases at V and 7 bases at J; junction bases unmatched: 24. The CDR3 is 18 residues long.

The chain links TRBV10-3 to TRBJ2-1, with TRBD2 matching 8 bases. CDR1 and CDR2 (germline): ENHRY, SYGVKD. The CDR3 extends over 14 amino acids. V was clipped by 10 bases and J by 4 bases; unmatched bases: 9. Here the CDR3 reads CATLGTSGYNEQFF. CDR3 DNA sequence: TGTGCCACCCTCGGGACTAGTGGTTACAATGAGCAGTTCTTC.

The rearrangement uses TRBV10-3 and TRBJ1-1, with D unclear. CDR1 is ENHRY, CDR2 SYGVKD, per germline. The V end was cut by 5 bases, the J end by 3 bases, with 10 bases between. This CDR3 has 13 residues. The CDR3 DNA reads TGTGCCATCAGTCGGGAGCGGGACACTGAAGCTTTCTTT. Residues: CAISRERDTEAFF.

The CDR3 nucleotides are TGTGCCAGCAGTGAAGCTAGAGACGAGCAGTACTTC. Protein sequence: CASSEARDEQYF. The rearrangement joins TRBV6-1 to TRBJ2-7; D is uncertain. V was trimmed by 0 bases and J by 5 bases, leaving 5 bases between them. The CDR3 consists of 12 residues. Per the germline V gene, CDR1 is MNHNS and CDR2 is SASEGT.

In its sample, this clone was seen a few times. This chain uses TRBV30 with TRBJ1-5; 7 bases line up with TRBD1. The CDR3 loop spans 13 amino acids. Germline CDR1 reads GTSNPN; CDR2 reads SVGIG (reference sequence). V was pared by 3 bases and J by 9 bases, with 8 bases of the junction left unmatched. CDR3 sequence reads: CAWRATGSGPQHF. CDR3 DNA sequence: TGTGCCTGGAGGGCGACAGGGTCTGGGCCCCAGCATTTT.

The J gene is TRBJ1-1, the V gene TRBV7-9, with D possibly being TRBD1 (5 bases). Germline loops: CDR1 SEHNR, CDR2 FQNEAQ (reference sequence). Deletions cut 1 base from V and 5 bases from J, with 14 bases between. The CDR3 covers 15 residues. The CDR3 reads CASSLVGRLRTEAFF. CDR3 nucleotides: TGTGCCAGCAGCTTAGTGGGGCGGCTTCGGACTGAAGCTTTCTTT.

This chain uses TRBV9 with TRBJ2-1; D is perhaps TRBD1 (6 bases). Germline CDR1 SGDLS, CDR2 YYNGEE. Trimming removed 0 bases from V and 7 bases from J, with 14 bases in between. This CDR3 comprises 15 residues. In nucleotides, the CDR3 is TGTGCCAGCAGCGTAGCTGTCGGAACAGGGAATGAGCAGTTCTTC. Its protein product is CASSVAVGTGNEQFF.

The chain links TRBV7-2 to TRBJ1-6; D possibly corresponds to TRBD1 (6 bases). V dropped 5 bases and J dropped 5 bases, with 10 bases sitting between them. The CDR3 runs 14 residues. The germline V gene has CDR1 SGHTA and CDR2 FQGNSA. CDR3 amino acids: CASSPGADNSPLHF. In DNA form, the CDR3 reads TGTGCCAGCAGCCCAGGGGCTGATAATTCACCCCTCCACTTT.

The chain joins TRBV20-1 to TRBJ2-7; TRBD2 aligns across 11 bases. CDR1 is DFQATT, CDR2 SNEGSKA, per germline (reference sequence). With V trimmed by 5 bases and J by 9 bases, 12 bases remained unmatched. The CDR3 runs 14 residues. CDR3 in amino acids: CSARDKTSGVPQYF. The CDR3 bases are TGCAGTGCTCGTGATAAGACTAGCGGGGTCCCGCAGTACTTC.

The V call is TRBV28, the J call TRBJ1-4, with D uncertain. With 3 bases removed from V and 7 bases from J, the gap between germline ends came to 6 bases. The CDR3 is made up of 12 amino acids. Germline CDR1 MDHEN, CDR2 SYDVKM. The CDR3 bases are TGTGCCAGCAGTTTGCTAGCTGAAAAACTGTTTTTT. It codes for CASSLLAEKLFF.

The chain links TRBV30 to TRBJ1-3; D might be TRBD1 (5 bases). Trimming shortened V by 4 bases and J by 0 bases, and 10 bases separated the two germline ends. Per germline, CDR1 GTSNPN and CDR2 SVGIG (reference sequence). CDR3 length: 14 residues. The CDR3 sequence is CAWTYDSSGNTIYF. DNA of the CDR3: TGTGCCTGGACCTACGACAGCTCTGGAAACACCATATATTTT.

This sequence joins TRBV24-1 and TRBJ2-1; 11 nucleotides agree with TRBD2. Germline loops: CDR1 KGHDR, CDR2 SFDVKD. The CDR3 has 17 residues. The ends lost 3 bases at V and 6 bases at J; junction bases unmatched: 9. The CDR3 region has the DNA TGTGCCACCAGTGATGACCAAACTAGCGGGAGTTCCAATGAGCAGTTCTTC. As protein: CATSDDQTSGSSNEQFF.